One sample yielded the 27 T cell receptor beta chains listed below, sequenced in a study of shared clonotypes between healthy human individuals. CD8 cells classed as naive were CD45RO-negative and positively selected for CCR7, excluding terminally differentiated effector memory CD45RA+ cells. The protocol was immunoSEQ multiplex PCR, while the TCRdb copy is restricted to in-frame clones and leaves out a portion. The data contain hundreds of thousands of clones, about 95% of them seen just once; the ten biggest clones take up over 0.1%. Specimen: naive CD8+ T cells sorted from blood. The source of these receptors is a woman younger than 45 in good health.

J is TRBJ1-5 and V is TRBV28, with a possible D match to TRBD1 (6 bases). CDR1 is MDHEN and CDR2 is SYDVKM in the germline V gene. V was shortened by 4 bases and J by 0 bases, with 7 bases between the two germline ends. The CDR3 has 14 amino acids. CDR3 nucleotides: TGTGCCAGCAGTTACAGGGTTAGCAATCAGCCCCAGCATTTT. Translation: CASSYRVSNQPQHF. The full variable domain, rest sourced from reference TRBV28 and TRBJ1-5, is DVKVTQSSRYLVKRTGEKVFLECVQDMDHENMFWYRQDPGLGLRLIYFSYDVKMKEKGDIPEGYSVSREKKERFSLILESASTNQTSMYLCASSYRVSNQPQHFGDGTRLSIL.

The chain employs TRBV14 and TRBJ2-3, with 7 positions matching TRBD2. The CDR3 totals 15 residues. CDR1 SGHDN and CDR2 FVKESK come from the germline V gene. V gave up 1 base and J gave up 0 bases; unmatched junction bases: 1. In DNA, the CDR3 is TGTGCCAGCAGCCAAGGAGCGGGGAGCACAGATACGCAGTATTTT. Translation gives CASSQGAGSTDTQYF.

The rearrangement joins TRBV19 to TRBJ2-7; tentative D call: TRBD2 (6 bases). CDR3 size: 14 residues. Germline values: CDR1 LNHDA, CDR2 SQIVND (reference sequence). V lost 6 bases, J lost 4 bases, and 16 bases lay in between. The CDR3 DNA sequence: TGTGCCAGTAGCTTCACCGGGAGAGGGTACGAGCAGTACTTC. Amino acid sequence: CASSFTGRGYEQYF.

A single count supports this clone. The V gene is TRBV10-3, the J gene TRBJ1-1; D call uncertain. V shed 10 bases and J shed 5 bases, with 11 bases lying between them. Germline V gene sequence: CDR1 ENHRY, CDR2 SYGVKD. The CDR3 is made up of 11 amino acids. Written as DNA, the CDR3 is TGTGCCACGGGGATAGGGACTGAAGCTTTCTTT. Its translation is CATGIGTEAFF.

V gene TRBV6-5 combines with J gene TRBJ2-7, with 16 bases matching TRBD2. CDR1 is MNHEY, CDR2 SVGAGI, per germline. This CDR3 has 16 amino acids. Trimming cost V 4 bases and J 3 bases; bases outside gene matches: 3. The CDR3 DNA reads as TGTGCCAGCAGTTCGGGACTAGCGGGAGGGGGCTACGAGCAGTACTTC. It specifies CASSSGLAGGGYEQYF.

CDR3 residues: CASSLGLAADYEQYF. The CDR3 DNA reads TGTGCCAGCAGCTTGGGACTAGCGGCAGATTACGAGCAGTACTTC. The rearrangement uses TRBV5-6 and TRBJ2-7; 9 bases are a match to TRBD2. CDR1 and CDR2 (germline): SGHDT, YYEEEE. Trimming removed 0 bases from V and 4 bases from J; junction bases left unmatched: 5. This CDR3 has 15 residues.

This sequence joins TRBV15 and TRBJ2-7, with 8 nucleotides matching TRBD2. The CDR3 loop spans 16 amino acids. The V gene's germline CDR1 is LNHNV and CDR2 YYDKDF (reference sequence). The V and J ends lost 5 bases and 0 bases, in that order; junction bases with no gene match: 9. CDR3: CATSDRLAGNSYEQYF. In DNA, the CDR3 is TGTGCCACCAGCGACAGGCTAGCGGGCAACTCCTACGAGCAGTACTTC.

Concerning this clone itself: Distinct nucleotide sequences in the sample also encode this CDR3. The chain has TRBV2 and TRBJ2-7; no firm D call. The CDR3 sequence is 11 residues long. Germline CDR1 reads SNHLY; CDR2 reads FYNNEI. The V gene lost 6 bases and the J gene lost 0 bases, with 3 bases spanning the gap. In nucleotides, the CDR3 is TGTGCCAGCAGGGACTCCTACGAGCAGTACTTC. Its protein product is CASRDSYEQYF.

V gene TRBV27 combines with J gene TRBJ1-1; TRBD1 is a possible D gene (5 bases). Germline loops: CDR1 MNHEY, CDR2 SMNVEV (reference sequence). Trimming left V 2 bases short and J 2 bases short, with 9 bases between. This CDR3 region has 14 residues. CDR3 sequence: CASSLAQGNTEAFF. In DNA, the CDR3 is TGTGCCAGCAGTTTAGCGCAGGGCAACACTGAAGCTTTCTTT.

The chain recombines TRBV2 with TRBJ2-7; TRBD1 matches 8 bases. Trimming cost V 6 bases and J 3 bases; bases outside gene matches: 4. The CDR3 covers 13 residues. Germline-derived CDR1 and CDR2 are SNHLY and FYNNEI. CDR3 region: CASRKGQDYEQYF. In DNA, the CDR3 is TGTGCCAGCAGAAAGGGACAGGACTACGAGCAGTACTTC.

To note about this clone: Other DNA sequences from this sample encode an identical CDR3 as well. This chain joins TRBV28 and TRBJ2-7, with unresolved D. The CDR3 runs 11 residues. V was trimmed by 5 bases and J by 3 bases, leaving 5 bases between them. Germline V lookup: CDR1 MDHEN, CDR2 SYDVKM. This CDR3 reads CASSPNYEQYF. CDR3 nucleotide sequence: TGTGCCAGCAGTCCTAACTACGAGCAGTACTTC.

The rearrangement links TRBV27 to TRBJ2-7; 8 bases align to TRBD2. Germline V gene data show CDR1 as MNHEY and CDR2 as SMNVEV (reference sequence). The CDR3 sequence is 15 residues long. V lost 1 base and J lost 1; bases outside the gene matches: 3. CDR3 sequence (DNA): TGTGCCAGCAGTTTATTGGGGACTAGATCCTACGAGCAGTACTTC. It yields the protein CASSLLGTRSYEQYF.

The gene calls are TRBV9 and TRBJ2-7; perhaps TRBD2 as D (5 bases). The CDR3 spans 14 residues. Germline lookup yields CDR1 SGDLS and CDR2 YYNGEE. V lost 4 bases and J lost 1, with 12 bases in between. CDR3 sequence (DNA): TGTGCCAGCAGCCTCTCCGGGATTTCCTACGAGCAGTACTTC. It is translated as CASSLSGISYEQYF. Combining the CDR3 with reference TRBV9 and TRBJ2-7 gives the whole variable domain DSGVTQTPKHLITATGQRVTLRCSPRSGDLSVYWYQQSLDQGLQFLIQYYNGEERAKGNILERFSAQQFPDLHSELNLSSLELGDSALYFCASSLSGISYEQYFGPGTRLTVT.

CDR3 sequence: CASSSDRASSYNEQFF. The CDR3 DNA is TGTGCCAGCAGCTCAGATCGGGCTAGCTCCTACAATGAGCAGTTCTTC. V usage is TRBV5-4 and J usage is TRBJ2-1, with unresolved D. The CDR3 has 16 residues. Trimming pared 3 bases from V and 0 bases from J, leaving 13 bases between. CDR1 and CDR2 (germline): SGHNT, YYREEE (reference sequence). Full variable domain (remainder filled in from reference TRBV5-4 and TRBJ2-1): ETGVTQSPTHLIKTRGQQVTLRCSSQSGHNTVSWYQQALGQGPQFIFQYYREEENGRGNFPPRFSGLQFPNYSSELNVNALELDDSALYLCASSSDRASSYNEQFFGPGTRLTVL.

The gene calls are TRBV4-2 and TRBJ2-7; D tentatively fits TRBD1 or TRBD2 (5 bases each). The length of the CDR3 is 15 residues. Germline V gives CDR1 LGHNA, CDR2 YNFKEQ. V gave up 1 base and J gave up 2 bases, with 12 bases separating them. CDR3 region: CASSQGRGVTYEQYF. The CDR3 bases are TGTGCCAGCAGCCAAGGTAGAGGGGTGACCTACGAGCAGTACTTC.

The gene calls are TRBV9 and TRBJ2-7; no firm D call. The CDR3 is 13 amino acids. Trimming took off 3 bases at V and 3 bases at J, with 10 bases between the two ends. Germline CDR1 SGDLS, CDR2 YYNGEE. This CDR3 reads CASSEDGYYEQYF. CDR3 bases: TGTGCCAGCAGCGAGGACGGATACTACGAGCAGTACTTC.

This chain links TRBV9 with TRBJ2-7; 9 bases align to TRBD1. This CDR3 is 14 amino acids long. With V trimmed by 0 bases and J by 6 bases, 4 bases remained unmatched. Per germline, CDR1 SGDLS and CDR2 YYNGEE. The CDR3 is CASSVGGQGSEQYF. In DNA form, the CDR3 reads TGTGCCAGCAGCGTAGGGGGACAGGGTTCCGAGCAGTACTTC.

The chain combines TRBV18 with TRBJ2-1; 8 bases are shared with TRBD2. Germline V gene sequence: CDR1 KGHSH, CDR2 LQKENI. V was pared by 2 bases and J by 4 bases, with 7 bases of the junction left unmatched. The CDR3 has 16 amino acids. CDR3 protein: CASSPTAGEGYNEQFF. CDR3 nucleotides: TGTGCCAGCTCACCAACAGCGGGAGAAGGGTACAATGAGCAGTTCTTC.

V and J are TRBV4-1 and TRBJ1-6; D possibly corresponds to TRBD1 (5 bases). Trimming removed 2 bases at V and 10 bases at J, with 15 bases between. The CDR3 runs to 15 residues. Germline V gene sequence: CDR1 MGHRA, CDR2 YSYEKL. CDR3 in amino acids: CASSQPGQGRSPLHF. The DNA for the CDR3 is TGCGCCAGCAGCCAACCCGGGCAGGGTAGATCACCCCTCCACTTT.

J is TRBJ1-2 and V is TRBV4-1, with D tentatively TRBD1 (5 bases). The V end was cut by 5 bases, the J end by 3 bases, with 13 bases between. Germline CDR1 MGHRA, CDR2 YSYEKL. The CDR3 is 14 amino acids. CDR3 nucleotide sequence: TGCGCCAGCAGCGGCGGGACGGCTTACTATGGCTACACCTTC. This codes for CASSGGTAYYGYTF.

This sequence joins TRBV10-3 and TRBJ1-1; weak D call: TRBD1 (5 bases). V was pared by 4 bases and J by 0 bases, with 15 bases between. The germline V gene has CDR1 ENHRY and CDR2 SYGVKD. The length of the CDR3 is 16 residues. The CDR3 region has the DNA TGTGCCATCAGTGGAGACAGTGTAGTCATGAACACTGAAGCTTTCTTT. Translation gives CAISGDSVVMNTEAFF.

The chain uses TRBV4-1 and TRBJ1-3; 8 nucleotides agree with TRBD1. The germline CDR1 and CDR2 sequences are MGHRA and YSYEKL. There are 14 residues in the CDR3. Trimming at V came to 4 bases and at J to 9 bases, leaving 8 bases not matched to a gene. The CDR3 nucleotides are TGCGCCAGCAGCCGACAGGGGCAAGCTGGCACCATATATTTT. Translating gives CASSRQGQAGTIYF.

For the CDR3, the DNA is TGTGCCAGCAGCCCCGACATCGGGCAGCTCCGAAACACCATATATTTT. The encoded protein is CASSPDIGQLRNTIYF. The chain recombines TRBV14 with TRBJ1-3; D remains unclear. V lost 4 bases and J lost 5, with 18 bases in between. Germline V gene lookup returns CDR1 SGHDN and CDR2 FVKESK. This CDR3 contains 16 residues.

V gene TRBV28 combines with J gene TRBJ1-5, with D tentatively TRBD1 (5 bases). Germline V lookup: CDR1 MDHEN, CDR2 SYDVKM. CDR3 length: 16 amino acids. Trimming took 6 bases from V and 5 from J, leaving 20 bases between them. The CDR3 loop is CASRPVGRVGYQPQHF. The CDR3 DNA sequence: TGTGCCAGCAGGCCCGTTGGCAGGGTTGGGTATCAGCCCCAGCATTTT.

The genes are TRBV27 and TRBJ2-5; D perhaps matches TRBD1 (5 bases). The DNA end is more similar to TRBJ2-7, so the J call may be wrong. Germline assignment: CDR1 MNHEY and CDR2 SMNVEV (reference sequence). This CDR3 region has 16 residues. CDR3 nucleotides: TGTGCCAGCAGTTTATCAGCCAGGGCGATCTCCTACGAGCAGTACTTC. Its translation: CASSLSARAISYEQYF.

This clone was detected only once. The chain joins TRBV5-1 to TRBJ2-2; TRBD1 might be the D (6 bases). The CDR3 runs 16 residues. Germline V lookup: CDR1 SGHRS, CDR2 YFSETQ. Trimming cost V 5 bases and J 6 bases, with 20 bases left between them. DNA for the CDR3: TGCGCCAGCAGGGGCCGGGTTCAGGGGAGTTCCGGGGAGCTGTTTTTT. This sequence encodes CASRGRVQGSSGELFF.

The V and J genes are TRBV9 and TRBJ1-2, with no clear D. V lost 7 bases to trimming and J lost 7 bases, with 20 bases between them. The CDR3 runs to 14 residues. The germline CDR1 and CDR2 sequences are SGDLS and YYNGEE. Written as DNA, the CDR3 is TGTGCCAGCCCCCCCTCGGGGTTTGCCGGTGGCTACACCTTC. It specifies CASPPSGFAGGYTF.